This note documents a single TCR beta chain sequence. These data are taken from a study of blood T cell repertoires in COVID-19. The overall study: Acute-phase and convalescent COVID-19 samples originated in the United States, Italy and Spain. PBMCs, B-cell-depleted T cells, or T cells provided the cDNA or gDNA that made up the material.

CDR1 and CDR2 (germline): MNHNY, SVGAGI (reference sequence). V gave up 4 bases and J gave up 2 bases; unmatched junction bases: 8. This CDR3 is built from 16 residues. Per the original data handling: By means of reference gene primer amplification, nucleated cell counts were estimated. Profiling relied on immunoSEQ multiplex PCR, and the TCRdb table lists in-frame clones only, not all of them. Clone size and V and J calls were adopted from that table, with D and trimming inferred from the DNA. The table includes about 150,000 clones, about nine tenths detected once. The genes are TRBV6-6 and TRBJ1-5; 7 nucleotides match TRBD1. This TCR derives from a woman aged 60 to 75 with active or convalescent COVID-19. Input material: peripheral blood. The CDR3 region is CASSSTQTGRNQPQHF. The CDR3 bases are TGTGCCAGCAGTTCCACGCAGACAGGGCGCAATCAGCCCCAGCATTTT.